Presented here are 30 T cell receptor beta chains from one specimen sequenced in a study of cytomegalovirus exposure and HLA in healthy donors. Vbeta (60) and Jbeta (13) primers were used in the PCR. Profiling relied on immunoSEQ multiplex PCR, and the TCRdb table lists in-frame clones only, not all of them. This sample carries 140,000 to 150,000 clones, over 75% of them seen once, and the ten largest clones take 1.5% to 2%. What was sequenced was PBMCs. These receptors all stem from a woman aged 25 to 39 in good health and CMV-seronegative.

CDR3 loop: CASSDLDGTGGGNSPLHF. Here the CDR3 DNA reads TGTGCCAGCAGCGACCTCGATGGGACAGGGGGCGGTAATTCACCCCTCCACTTT. This chain joins TRBV5-6 and TRBJ1-6; 12 nucleotides match TRBD1. Per the germline V gene, CDR1 is SGHDT and CDR2 is YYEEEE. The CDR3 has 18 amino acids. With V trimmed by 4 bases and J by 6 bases, 11 bases remained unmatched.

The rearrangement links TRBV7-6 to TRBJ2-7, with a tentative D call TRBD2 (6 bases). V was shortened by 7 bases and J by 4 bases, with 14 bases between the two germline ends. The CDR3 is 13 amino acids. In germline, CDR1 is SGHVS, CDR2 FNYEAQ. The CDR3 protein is CASTPGAGYEQYF. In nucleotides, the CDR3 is TGTGCCAGCACGCCCGGTGCGGGGTACGAGCAGTACTTC.

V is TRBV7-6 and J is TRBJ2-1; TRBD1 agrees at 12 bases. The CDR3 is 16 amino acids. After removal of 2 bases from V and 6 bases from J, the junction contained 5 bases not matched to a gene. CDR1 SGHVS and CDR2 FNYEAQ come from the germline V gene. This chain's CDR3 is CASSLWGTGGVNEQFF. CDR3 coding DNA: TGTGCCAGCAGCTTATGGGGGACAGGGGGCGTCAATGAGCAGTTCTTC.

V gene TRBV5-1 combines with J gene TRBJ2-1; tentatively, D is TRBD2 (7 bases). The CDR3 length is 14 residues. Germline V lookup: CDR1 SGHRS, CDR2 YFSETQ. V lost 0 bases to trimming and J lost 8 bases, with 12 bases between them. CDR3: CASSLVGGADEQFF. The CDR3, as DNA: TGCGCCAGCAGCTTGGTAGGGGGGGCGGATGAGCAGTTCTTC.

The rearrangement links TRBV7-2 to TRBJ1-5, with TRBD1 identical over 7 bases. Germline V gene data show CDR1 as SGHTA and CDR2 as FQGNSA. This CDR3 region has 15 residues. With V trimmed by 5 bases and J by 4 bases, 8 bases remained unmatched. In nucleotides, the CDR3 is TGTGCCAGCAGCGCACAGGGGACAAATAATCAGCCCCAGCATTTT. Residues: CASSAQGTNNQPQHF.

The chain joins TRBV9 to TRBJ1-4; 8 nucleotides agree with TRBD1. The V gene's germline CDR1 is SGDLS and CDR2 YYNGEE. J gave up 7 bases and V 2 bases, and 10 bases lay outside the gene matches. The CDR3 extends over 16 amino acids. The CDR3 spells CASSVTDRGNGEKLFF. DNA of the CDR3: TGTGCCAGCAGCGTTACAGACAGGGGCAATGGTGAAAAACTGTTTTTT.

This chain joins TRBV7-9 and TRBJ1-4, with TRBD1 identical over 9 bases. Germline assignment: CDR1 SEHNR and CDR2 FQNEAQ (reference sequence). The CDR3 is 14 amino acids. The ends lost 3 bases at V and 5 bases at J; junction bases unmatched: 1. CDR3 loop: CASSFGTGNEKLFF. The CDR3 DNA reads TGTGCCAGCAGCTTCGGGACAGGGAATGAAAAACTGTTTTTT.

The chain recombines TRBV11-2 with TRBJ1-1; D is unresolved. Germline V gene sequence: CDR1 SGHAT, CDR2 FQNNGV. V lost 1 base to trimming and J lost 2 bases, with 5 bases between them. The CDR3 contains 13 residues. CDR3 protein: CASSLGPNTEAFF. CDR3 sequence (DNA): TGTGCCAGCAGCTTAGGGCCAAACACTGAAGCTTTCTTT.

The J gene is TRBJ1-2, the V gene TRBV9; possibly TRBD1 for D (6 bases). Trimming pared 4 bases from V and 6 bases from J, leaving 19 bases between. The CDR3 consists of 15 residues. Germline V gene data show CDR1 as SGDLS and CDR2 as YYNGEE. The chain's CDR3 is CASSHARVGGDGYTF. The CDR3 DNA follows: TGTGCCAGCAGCCATGCCCGGGTTGGGGGCGATGGCTACACCTTC.

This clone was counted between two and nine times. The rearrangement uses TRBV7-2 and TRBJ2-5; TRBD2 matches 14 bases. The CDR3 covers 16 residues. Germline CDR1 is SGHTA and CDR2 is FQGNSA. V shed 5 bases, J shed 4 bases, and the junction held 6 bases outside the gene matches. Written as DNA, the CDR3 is TGTGCCAGCAGCCCCCGACTAGCGGGGGGGGTAGAGACCCAGTACTTC. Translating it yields CASSPRLAGGVETQYF.

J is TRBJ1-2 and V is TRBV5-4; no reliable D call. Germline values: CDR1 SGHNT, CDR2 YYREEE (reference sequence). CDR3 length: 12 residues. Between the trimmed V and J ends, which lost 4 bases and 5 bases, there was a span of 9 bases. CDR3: CASSGRKYGYTF. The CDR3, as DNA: TGTGCCAGCAGCGGCAGAAAATATGGCTACACCTTC. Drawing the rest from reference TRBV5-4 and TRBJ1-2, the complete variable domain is ETGVTQSPTHLIKTRGQQVTLRCSSQSGHNTVSWYQQALGQGPQFIFQYYREEENGRGNFPPRFSGLQFPNYSSELNVNALELDDSALYLCASSGRKYGYTFGSGTRLTVV.

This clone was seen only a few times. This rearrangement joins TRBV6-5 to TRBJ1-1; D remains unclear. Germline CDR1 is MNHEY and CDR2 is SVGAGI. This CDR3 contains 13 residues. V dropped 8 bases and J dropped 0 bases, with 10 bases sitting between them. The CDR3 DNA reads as TGTGCCAGCGGCAGGCCCATGAACACTGAAGCTTTCTTT. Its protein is CASGRPMNTEAFF.

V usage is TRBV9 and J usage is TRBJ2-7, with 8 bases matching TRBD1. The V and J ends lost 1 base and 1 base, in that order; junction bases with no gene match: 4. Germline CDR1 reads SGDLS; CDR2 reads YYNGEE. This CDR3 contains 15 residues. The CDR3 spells CASSVSGQASYEQYF. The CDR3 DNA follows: TGTGCCAGCAGCGTATCGGGACAGGCATCCTACGAGCAGTACTTC.

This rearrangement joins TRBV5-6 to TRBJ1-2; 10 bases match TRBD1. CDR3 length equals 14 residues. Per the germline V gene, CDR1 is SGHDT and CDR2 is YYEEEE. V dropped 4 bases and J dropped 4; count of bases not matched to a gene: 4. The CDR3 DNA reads TGTGCCAGCAGCGAGACAGGGGGCGGCTATGGCTACACCTTC. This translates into CASSETGGGYGYTF.

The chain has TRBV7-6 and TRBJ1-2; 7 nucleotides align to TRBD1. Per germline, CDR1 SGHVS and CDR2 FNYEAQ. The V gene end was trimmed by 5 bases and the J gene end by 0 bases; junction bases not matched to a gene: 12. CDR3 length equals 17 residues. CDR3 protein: CASSPRQGGVSNYGYTF. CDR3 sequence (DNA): TGTGCCAGCAGCCCTCGGCAGGGGGGTGTATCTAACTATGGCTACACCTTC.

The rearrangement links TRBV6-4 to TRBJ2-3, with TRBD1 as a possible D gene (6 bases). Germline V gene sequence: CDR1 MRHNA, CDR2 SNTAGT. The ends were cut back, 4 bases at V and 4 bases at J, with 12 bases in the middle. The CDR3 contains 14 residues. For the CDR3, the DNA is TGTGCCAGCAGTGTACAGGGTGGGGCAGATACGCAGTATTTT. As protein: CASSVQGGADTQYF.

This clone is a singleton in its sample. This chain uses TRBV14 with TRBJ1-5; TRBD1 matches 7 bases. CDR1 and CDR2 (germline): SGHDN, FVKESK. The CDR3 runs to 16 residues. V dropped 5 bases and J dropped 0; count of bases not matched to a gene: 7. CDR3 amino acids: CASSGDSAHSNQPQHF. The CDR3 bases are TGTGCCAGCAGCGGGGACAGTGCTCATAGCAATCAGCCCCAGCATTTT.

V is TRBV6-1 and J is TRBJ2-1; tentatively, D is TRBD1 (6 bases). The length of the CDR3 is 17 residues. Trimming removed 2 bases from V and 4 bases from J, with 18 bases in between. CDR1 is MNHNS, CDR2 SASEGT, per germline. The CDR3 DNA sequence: TGTGCCAGCAGTGAAATGACACAGGGCCCAAATTACAATGAGCAGTTCTTC. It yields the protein CASSEMTQGPNYNEQFF.

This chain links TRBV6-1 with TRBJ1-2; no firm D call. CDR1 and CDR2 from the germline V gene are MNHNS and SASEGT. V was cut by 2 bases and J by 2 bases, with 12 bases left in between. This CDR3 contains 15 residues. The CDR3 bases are TGTGCCAGCAGTGAAAGGCGGGGTGCCAACTATGGCTACACCTTC. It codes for CASSERRGANYGYTF.

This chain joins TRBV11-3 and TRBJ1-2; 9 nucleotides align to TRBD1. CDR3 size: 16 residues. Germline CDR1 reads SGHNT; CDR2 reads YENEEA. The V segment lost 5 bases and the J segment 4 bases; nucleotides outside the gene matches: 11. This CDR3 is CASSQRTGESVYGYTF. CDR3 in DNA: TGTGCCAGCAGCCAGAGGACAGGGGAATCGGTCTATGGCTACACCTTC.

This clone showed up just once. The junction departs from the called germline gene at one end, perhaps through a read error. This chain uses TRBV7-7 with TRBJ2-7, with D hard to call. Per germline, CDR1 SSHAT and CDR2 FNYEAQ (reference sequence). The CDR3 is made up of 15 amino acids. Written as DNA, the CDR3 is TGTGCTAGCAGCTTACGTTTGAGCCCTAACTACGAGCAGTACTTC. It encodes CASSLRLSPNYEQYF.

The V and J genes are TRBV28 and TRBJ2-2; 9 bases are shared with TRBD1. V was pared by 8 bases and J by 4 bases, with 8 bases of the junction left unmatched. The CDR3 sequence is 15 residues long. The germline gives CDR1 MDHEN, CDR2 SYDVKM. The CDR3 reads CASHPGQGFTGELFF. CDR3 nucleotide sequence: TGTGCCAGCCACCCGGGACAGGGCTTCACCGGGGAGCTGTTTTTT.

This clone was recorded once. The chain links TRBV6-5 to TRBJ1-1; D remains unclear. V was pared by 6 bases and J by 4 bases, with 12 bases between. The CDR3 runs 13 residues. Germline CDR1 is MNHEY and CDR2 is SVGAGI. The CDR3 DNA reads TGTGCCAGCAGGATGGTGGGGAGCACTGAAGCTTTCTTT. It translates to CASRMVGSTEAFF.

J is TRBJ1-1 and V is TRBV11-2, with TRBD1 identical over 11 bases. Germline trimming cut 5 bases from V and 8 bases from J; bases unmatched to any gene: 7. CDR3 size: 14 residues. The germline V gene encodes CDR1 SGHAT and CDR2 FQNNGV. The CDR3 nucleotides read TGTGCCAGCAGCCTAAGGACAGGGGGCCAAGAAGCTTTCTTT. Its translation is CASSLRTGGQEAFF.

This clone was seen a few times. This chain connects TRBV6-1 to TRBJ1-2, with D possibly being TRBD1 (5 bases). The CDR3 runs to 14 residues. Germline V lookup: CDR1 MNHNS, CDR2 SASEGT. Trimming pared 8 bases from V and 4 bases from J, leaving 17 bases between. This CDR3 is CASASSGGGYGYTF. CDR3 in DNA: TGTGCCAGCGCCTCTTCGGGGGGGGGCTATGGCTACACCTTC.

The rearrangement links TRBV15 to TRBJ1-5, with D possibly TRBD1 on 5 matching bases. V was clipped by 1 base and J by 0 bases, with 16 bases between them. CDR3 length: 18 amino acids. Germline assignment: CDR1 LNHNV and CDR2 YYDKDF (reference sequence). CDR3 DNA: TGTGCCACCAGCAGAGTCAGTGGGGCCCTATATAGCAATCAGCCCCAGCATTTT. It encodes CATSRVSGALYSNQPQHF.

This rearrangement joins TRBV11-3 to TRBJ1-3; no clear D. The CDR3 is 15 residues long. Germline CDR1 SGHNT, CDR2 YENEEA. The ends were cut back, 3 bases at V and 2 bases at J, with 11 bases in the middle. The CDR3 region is CASSLGAGAGNTIYF. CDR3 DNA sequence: TGTGCCAGCAGCTTGGGAGCGGGAGCTGGAAACACCATATATTTT.

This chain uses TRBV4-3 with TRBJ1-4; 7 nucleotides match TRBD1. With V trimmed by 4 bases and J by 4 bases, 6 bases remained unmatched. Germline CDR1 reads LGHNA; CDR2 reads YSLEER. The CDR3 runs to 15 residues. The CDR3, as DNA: TGCGCCAGCAGCCCTGGGGACAGAGATAATGAAAAACTGTTTTTT. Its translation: CASSPGDRDNEKLFF.

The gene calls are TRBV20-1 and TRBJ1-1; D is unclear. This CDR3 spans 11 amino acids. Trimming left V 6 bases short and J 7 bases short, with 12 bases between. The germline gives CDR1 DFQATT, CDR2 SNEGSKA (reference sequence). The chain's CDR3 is CSAYRSSEAFF. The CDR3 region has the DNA TGCAGTGCGTATCGTTCGAGTGAAGCTTTCTTT.

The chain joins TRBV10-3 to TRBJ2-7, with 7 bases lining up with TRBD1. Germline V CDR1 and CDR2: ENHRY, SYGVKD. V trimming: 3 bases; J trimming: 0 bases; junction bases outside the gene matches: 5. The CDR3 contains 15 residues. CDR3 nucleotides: TGTGCCATCAGTGACGGCAGGGGGTTCTCCTACGAGCAGTACTTC. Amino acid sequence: CAISDGRGFSYEQYF.